Listed here are 23 T cell receptor beta chains from one sample, sequenced in a study of T cells in Graves' hyperthyroidism and ophthalmopathy. The CDR3 regions of TCR beta were amplified from RNA transcripts. The TCR CDR3 was amplified in a first-round RT-PCR using the HTBI primer set. TCRdb ran MiXCR on the multiplex PCR reads and lists one entry per CDR3 protein. The sample lists about 410,000 distinct CDR3 sequences; 14% to 15% were seen once. Sequencing input: blood. The source is a man aged 18 to 29 with Graves' ophthalmopathy.

This clonotype was recorded many times. The rearrangement joins TRBV6-6 to TRBJ1-2; D is ambiguous. This CDR3 is 16 amino acids long. V shed 0 bases and J shed 1 base, with 12 bases lying between them. The germline gives CDR1 MNHNY, CDR2 SVGAGI (reference sequence). CDR3 coding DNA: TGTGCCAGCAGTTACTCTTACACCCTCAATAACTATGGCTACACCTTC. Its translation is CASSYSYTLNNYGYTF.

This clonotype was detected only once. The chain employs TRBV11-2 and TRBJ2-7, with TRBD1 identical over 7 bases. Per germline, CDR1 SGHAT and CDR2 FQNNGV. Trimming at V came to 8 bases and at J to 7 bases, leaving 11 bases not matched to a gene. This CDR3 has 13 residues. This CDR3 is CASGTGAAREQYF. DNA for the CDR3: TGTGCCAGCGGTACAGGGGCAGCGCGTGAGCAGTACTTC.

The table lists this clonotype with many counts. The chain recombines TRBV12-3 or TRBV12-4 with TRBJ2-2, with 9 bases matching TRBD2. After removal of 2 bases from V and 1 base from J, the junction contained 11 bases not matched to a gene. CDR3 length: 19 amino acids. CDR3 DNA: TGTGCCAGCAGTTTAAAGCGGGAGGCCGGACTAGGGAACACCGGGGAGCTGTTTTTT. This encodes CASSLKREAGLGNTGELFF.

This clonotype has at least ten counts. The chain employs TRBV5-1 and TRBJ1-6; a possible D gene is TRBD1 (6 bases). This CDR3 is built from 14 residues. The V gene lost 0 bases and the J gene lost 7 bases, with 8 bases spanning the gap. Germline CDR1 reads SGHRS; CDR2 reads YFSETQ. CDR3 DNA: TGCGCCAGCAGCTTGGAGCAGGGGAATTCACCCCTCCACTTT. This sequence encodes CASSLEQGNSPLHF.

This chain joins TRBV10-3 and TRBJ2-1; D gene uncertain. CDR3 length equals 11 residues. Trimming took 5 bases from V and 8 from J, leaving 7 bases between them. Germline CDR1 reads ENHRY; CDR2 reads SYGVKD. The CDR3: CAISSSDEQFF. The CDR3 DNA reads as TGTGCCATCAGTTCCTCAGATGAGCAGTTCTTC.

This clonotype showed up many times. The J gene is TRBJ2-1, the V gene TRBV5-5; the D is unclear. Germline V gives CDR1 SGHKS, CDR2 YYEKEE (reference sequence). V was shortened by 6 bases and J by 3 bases, with 10 bases between the two germline ends. CDR3 size: 13 residues. The DNA for the CDR3 is TGTGCCAGCACCGGCCTCGGCTACAATGAGCAGTTCTTC. Translated, it gives CASTGLGYNEQFF.

This clonotype was seen only a few times. The chain joins TRBV11-2 to TRBJ2-2, with TRBD2 matching over 8 bases. Per germline, CDR1 SGHAT and CDR2 FQNNGV. V lost 2 bases to trimming and J lost 2 bases; unmatched junction nucleotides: 13. The CDR3 contains 19 residues. The CDR3 DNA reads as TGTGCCAGCAGCTTACCACACCTCGCGGGGGGAATTAACACCGGGGAGCTGTTTTTT. This sequence encodes CASSLPHLAGGINTGELFF.

This clonotype came up many times. V gene TRBV2 combines with J gene TRBJ2-1; D gene unclear. V lost 7 bases to trimming and J lost 6 bases, with 13 bases between them. Looked up from germline, CDR1 is SNHLY and CDR2 is FYNNEI. CDR3 length equals 13 residues. The CDR3 DNA follows: TGTGCCAGCAATTTAGGGTTGGTCAATGAGCAGTTCTTC. Its protein product is CASNLGLVNEQFF.

V and J are TRBV27 and TRBJ1-1; D might be TRBD1 (6 bases). Germline CDR1 and CDR2: MNHEY and SMNVEV (reference sequence). Trimming stripped 6 bases from V and 0 bases from J, with 14 bases between. This CDR3 contains 15 residues. DNA for the CDR3: TGTGCCAGCAGGACGTGGACAGTAATGAACACTGAAGCTTTCTTT. Its translation is CASRTWTVMNTEAFF.

V is TRBV27 and J is TRBJ2-6; no clear D gene. There are 16 residues in the CDR3. Trimming took off 2 bases at V and 4 bases at J, with 12 bases between the two ends. Germline loops: CDR1 MNHEY, CDR2 SMNVEV (reference sequence). DNA for the CDR3: TGTGCCAGCAGTTTAAAGGGTCCGGCCGGGGCCAACGTCCTGACTTTC. Residues: CASSLKGPAGANVLTF. Variable domain in full (rest from reference TRBV27 and TRBJ2-6): EAQVTQNPRYLITVTGKKLTVTCSQNMNHEYMSWYRQDPGLGLRQIYYSMNVEVTDKGDVPEGYKVSRKEKRNFPLILESPSPNQTSLYFCASSLKGPAGANVLTFGAGSRLTVL.

This clonotype was found a few times. The chain is built from TRBV20-1 and TRBJ2-2, with TRBD2 identical over 13 bases. The trim removed 2 bases at V and 0 bases at J, leaving 12 bases unmatched. The CDR3 covers 20 residues. From germline, CDR1 is DFQATT and CDR2 SNEGSKA (reference sequence). CDR3 sequence (DNA): TGCAGTGCTAGATTTCCGGGACTAGCGGGACCTGCTACGAACACCGGGGAGCTGTTTTTT. Translating it yields CSARFPGLAGPATNTGELFF.

This clonotype turned up a few times. The CDR3 region is CASSSQGPHQPQHF. The CDR3 DNA follows: TGTGCCAGCAGTTCACAGGGCCCCCATCAGCCCCAGCATTTT. V gene TRBV27 combines with J gene TRBJ1-5; D may be TRBD1 (6 bases). The CDR3 runs to 14 residues. The germline V gene has CDR1 MNHEY and CDR2 SMNVEV (reference sequence). The V and J ends lost 4 bases and 5 bases respectively, with 12 bases between them.

This clonotype was seen ten or more times. The rearrangement links TRBV7-6 to TRBJ2-1; TRBD1 agrees at 8 bases. V gave up 1 base and J gave up 8 bases; unmatched junction bases: 1. Germline V gene sequence: CDR1 SGHVS, CDR2 FNYEAQ. The CDR3 has 13 residues. In nucleotides, the CDR3 is TGTGCCAGCAGCTTAGGGGGACAGGATGAGCAGTTCTTC. Its translation is CASSLGGQDEQFF.

This clonotype was seen at least ten times. The chain joins TRBV7-8 to TRBJ2-7; the D is unclear. CDR1 and CDR2 from the germline V gene are SGHVS and FQNEAQ. V gave up 3 bases and J gave up 3 bases, with 9 bases separating them. The CDR3 consists of 13 residues. The CDR3 loop reads CASSFGQFYEQYF. The CDR3 bases are TGTGCCAGCAGCTTTGGGCAGTTCTACGAGCAGTACTTC. Full variable domain (rest looked up from reference TRBV7-8 and TRBJ2-7): GAGVSQSPRYKVAKRGQDVALRCDPISGHVSLFWYQQALGQGPEFLTYFQNEAQLDKSGLPSDRFFAERPEGSVSTLKIQRTQQEDSAVYLCASSFGQFYEQYFGPGTRLTVT.

This clonotype was observed many times. The chain joins TRBV5-1 to TRBJ1-5; no definite D call. This CDR3 has 13 residues. V lost 2 bases, J lost 6 bases, and 9 bases lay in between. CDR1 is SGHRS and CDR2 is YFSETQ in the germline V gene. In DNA, the CDR3 is TGCGCCAGCAGCTTCACCTCGGGTCAGCCCCAGCATTTT. This gives the protein CASSFTSGQPQHF.

V is TRBV4-1 and J is TRBJ2-4; 9 nucleotides agree with TRBD1. This CDR3 is 17 amino acids long. CDR1 is MGHRA and CDR2 is YSYEKL in the germline V gene. V lost 4 bases to trimming and J lost 0 bases; unmatched junction nucleotides: 7. The CDR3 DNA reads as TGCGCCAGCAGCCTAGGGACAGGGACCGGAGCCAAAAACATTCAGTACTTC. Its protein product is CASSLGTGTGAKNIQYF.

This clonotype was detected ten times or more. The CDR3 is CSVEGDNPEQYF. In nucleotides, the CDR3 is TGCAGCGTTGAAGGGGACAACCCCGAGCAGTACTTC. The rearrangement uses TRBV29-1 and TRBJ2-7; a weak D match, TRBD1 (6 bases). This CDR3 spans 12 amino acids. Germline CDR1 reads SQVTM; CDR2 reads ANQGSEA. V was shortened by 1 base and J by 6 bases, with 10 bases between the two germline ends.

The V and J genes are TRBV11-2 and TRBJ2-7, with 11 nucleotides matching TRBD2. Unmatched junction bases numbered 5, after V lost 5 bases and J lost 2 bases. The CDR3 loop spans 15 amino acids. The germline V gene has CDR1 SGHAT and CDR2 FQNNGV. The CDR3 here is CASSTGLAAAYEQYF. In nucleotides, the CDR3 is TGTGCCAGCAGCACGGGACTAGCGGCTGCCTACGAGCAGTACTTC.

On this clonotype: A read error may explain this, as a much larger clone is one base away. The chain joins TRBV20-1 to TRBJ2-1; TRBD2 agrees at 12 bases. Looked up from germline, CDR1 is DFQATT and CDR2 is SNEGSKA (reference sequence). The length of the CDR3 is 16 residues. J was trimmed by 3 bases and V by 3 bases; bases with no gene match: 6. The DNA for the CDR3 is TGCAGTGCTAGTCAGACTAGCGGGAGATACTACAATGAGCAGTTCTTC. Its translation is CSASQTSGRYYNEQFF.

This clonotype was observed at least ten times. The chain has TRBV3-1 and TRBJ2-5, with a weak D call TRBD2 (6 bases). Germline CDR1 reads LGHDT; CDR2 reads YNNKEL (reference sequence). V lost 1 base and J lost 4, with 10 bases in between. CDR3 size: 14 residues. The CDR3 protein is CASSQAGTGETQYF. DNA for the CDR3: TGTGCCAGCAGCCAAGCCGGGACTGGAGAGACCCAGTACTTC.

This clonotype has a count of ten or more. The chain uses TRBV6-1 and TRBJ2-2; possibly TRBD1 or TRBD2 for D (5 bases each). V was pared by 8 bases and J by 3 bases, with 10 bases between. The CDR3 loop spans 13 amino acids. Looked up from germline, CDR1 is MNHNS and CDR2 is SASEGT. In DNA form, the CDR3 reads TGTGCCAGCGTCCGGGGACACACCGGGGAGCTGTTTTTT. Encoded protein: CASVRGHTGELFF.

CDR3 DNA: TGTGCCAGTAGTATAGTCGCGACAGGGTACAATGAGCAGTTCTTC. Its translation is CASSIVATGYNEQFF. This chain joins TRBV19 and TRBJ2-1; 7 bases agree with TRBD1. The CDR3 covers 15 residues. V trimming: 1 base; J trimming: 4 bases; junction bases outside the gene matches: 4. In germline, CDR1 is LNHDA, CDR2 SQIVND (reference sequence).

This clonotype has at least ten counts. J is TRBJ2-3 and V is TRBV11-2, with D possibly being TRBD2 (6 bases). Germline CDR1 is SGHAT and CDR2 is FQNNGV. The V and J ends lost 1 base and 3 bases respectively, with 14 bases between them. This CDR3 region has 16 residues. In nucleotides, the CDR3 is TGTGCCAGCAGCTTAGTGGGGGGACCAGGGACAGATACGCAGTATTTT. It translates to CASSLVGGPGTDTQYF.